The TCR beta chain described here comes from a study of blood T cells in healthy people across ages. Sample-barcoded 5' priming and a J-beta primer mix drove a second PCR of roughly 7 to 11 cycles. One entry per CDR3 protein results from TCRdb running MiXCR on the 5' RACE reads. Altogether hundreds of thousands of distinct CDR3 sequences are present, approximately 55% being singletons, with the ten largest covering about 38%. This CDR3 is 12 amino acids long. V lost 4 bases to trimming and J lost 0 bases, with 4 bases between them. CDR1 is SGHTA and CDR2 is FQGNSA in the germline V gene. General study findings and limits: While age rose, TCR beta diversity per million T cells dropped in a roughly linear way.

Many counts were recorded for this clonotype. Antigen: not known. Sample: blood. The rearrangement uses TRBV7-2 and TRBJ2-7, with unresolved D. The receptor's source is a man of 80 years or more in good health. The DNA of the CDR3 is TGTGCCAGCAGCTCGTTCTCCTACGAGCAGTACTTC. Amino acid sequence: CASSSFSYEQYF.